The clone carrying this TCR beta chain has at least ten counts. Its antigen is not known. The V gene lost 3 bases and the J gene lost 1 base, with 6 bases spanning the gap. Germline CDR1 SQVTM, CDR2 ANQGSEA. This CDR3 has 12 residues. Drawn from each donor were ten milliliters of peripheral blood. This specimen belongs to a study of blood T cells in healthy people across ages. Study in general: About one barcoded beta molecule was captured per two T cells (by template switching). Points from the study as a whole: Donors of long life had a larger count of naive CD4+ cells and greater diversity than aged donors.

Sample-barcoded 5' priming and a J-beta primer mix drove a second PCR of 7 to 11 cycles. In TCRdb, the 5' RACE reads were re-called with MiXCR into one record per CDR3 protein. The sample shows fewer than 800,000 distinct CDR3 sequences, less than 40% of them seen only once. The sample taken for sequencing was blood. This TCR derives from an elderly woman in good health. The chain uses TRBV29-1 and TRBJ1-1, with D uncertain. The CDR3 DNA reads TGCAGCGTTGACCCAAAGAACACTGAAGCTTTCTTT. This sequence encodes CSVDPKNTEAFF.